In its sample, the clone carrying this T cell receptor beta chain was seen once. Antigen: not known. The data originate from a study of CD4 T cells in relation to SARS-CoV-2 and coronaviruses. Turning to the study itself: PBMCs were cultured with antigen for about eleven days before TCR beta sequencing. No peptide or an HIV-1 Nef peptide pool served as negative control.

CD4+ T cells from unexposed donors were obtained before the COVID-19 pandemic (2011-2018). CD4+ T cells were isolated from the cells after more than 8 days of culture. Testing used SARS-CoV-2 S/N and four cold-coronavirus spikes on unexposed-donor CD4+ T cells, cells permitting. Germline V gene data show CDR1 as SEHNR and CDR2 as FQNEAQ (reference sequence). The CDR3 covers 14 residues. The ends were cut back, 5 bases at V and 1 base at J, with 11 bases in the middle. Only in-frame clones appear in the TCRdb table, and some are missing; sequencing was by immunoSEQ multiplex PCR. The data show approximately 24,000 clones, with about 75% seen just once and 9.5% to 15% held by the top ten.

The chain recombines TRBV7-9 with TRBJ2-5, with D possibly TRBD2 on 7 matching bases. Specimen: CD4+ T cells from PBMCs, cultured in vitro. This TCR was sampled from a human donor in good health. CDR3 protein: CASSRGGAQETQYF. In nucleotides, the CDR3 is TGTGCCAGCAGCAGGGGGGGGGCCCAAGAGACCCAGTACTTC.